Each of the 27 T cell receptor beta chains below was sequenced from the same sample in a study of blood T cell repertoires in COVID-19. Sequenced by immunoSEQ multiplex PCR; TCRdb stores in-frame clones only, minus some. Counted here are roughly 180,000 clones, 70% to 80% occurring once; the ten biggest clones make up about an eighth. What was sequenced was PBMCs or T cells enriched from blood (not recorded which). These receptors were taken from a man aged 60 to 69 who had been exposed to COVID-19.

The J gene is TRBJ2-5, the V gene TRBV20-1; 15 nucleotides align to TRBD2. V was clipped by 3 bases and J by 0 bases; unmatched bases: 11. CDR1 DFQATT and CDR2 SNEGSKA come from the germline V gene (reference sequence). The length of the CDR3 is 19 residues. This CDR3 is CSASGVPGTSGRYQETQYF. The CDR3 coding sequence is TGCAGTGCTAGTGGGGTCCCCGGGACTAGCGGGAGGTACCAAGAGACCCAGTACTTC.

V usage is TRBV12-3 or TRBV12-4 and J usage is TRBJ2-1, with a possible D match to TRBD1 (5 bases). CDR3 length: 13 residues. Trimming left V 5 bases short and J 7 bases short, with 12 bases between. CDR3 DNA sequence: TGTGCCAGCAGTCACCGAAGGGGAAATGAGCAGTTCTTC. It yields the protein CASSHRRGNEQFF.

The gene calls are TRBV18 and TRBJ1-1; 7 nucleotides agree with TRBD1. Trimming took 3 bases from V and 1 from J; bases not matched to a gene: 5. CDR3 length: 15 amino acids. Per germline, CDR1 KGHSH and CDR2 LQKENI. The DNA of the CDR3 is TGTGCCAGCTCACCCAGGACAGGCGGGAACACTGAAGCTTTCTTT. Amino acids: CASSPRTGGNTEAFF.

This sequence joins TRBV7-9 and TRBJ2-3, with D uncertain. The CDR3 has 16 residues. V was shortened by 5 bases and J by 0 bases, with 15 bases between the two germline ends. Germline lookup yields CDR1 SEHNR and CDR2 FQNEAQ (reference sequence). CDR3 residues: CASSLDSLASTDTQYF. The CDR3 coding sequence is TGTGCCAGCAGCCTCGACTCTCTTGCCAGCACAGATACGCAGTATTTT.

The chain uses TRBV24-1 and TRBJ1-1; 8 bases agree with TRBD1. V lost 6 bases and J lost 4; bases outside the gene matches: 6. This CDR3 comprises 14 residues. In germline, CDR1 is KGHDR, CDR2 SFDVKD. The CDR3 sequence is CATSKQGGSTEAFF. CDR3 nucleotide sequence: TGTGCCACCAGTAAACAGGGGGGATCCACTGAAGCTTTCTTT.

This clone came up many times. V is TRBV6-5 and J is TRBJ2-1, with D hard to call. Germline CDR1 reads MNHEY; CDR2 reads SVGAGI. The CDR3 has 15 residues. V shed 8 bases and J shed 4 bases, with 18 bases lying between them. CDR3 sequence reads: CASAMEMSAYNEQFF. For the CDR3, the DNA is TGTGCCAGCGCAATGGAGATGTCGGCGTACAATGAGCAGTTCTTC.

CDR3 sequence reads: CASSPGSLAPGGYTF. As DNA, the CDR3 is TGCGCCAGCAGCCCCGGATCCTTGGCACCCGGGGGCTACACCTTC. The chain joins TRBV5-1 to TRBJ1-2; no firm D call. Trimming shortened V by 4 bases and J by 8 bases, and 21 bases separated the two germline ends. The CDR3 covers 15 residues. Germline CDR1 reads SGHRS; CDR2 reads YFSETQ.

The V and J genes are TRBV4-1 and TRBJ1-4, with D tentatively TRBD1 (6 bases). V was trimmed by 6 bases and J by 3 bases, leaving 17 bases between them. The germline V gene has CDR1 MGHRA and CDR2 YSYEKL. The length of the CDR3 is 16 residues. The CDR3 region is CASSARTGNSNEKLFF. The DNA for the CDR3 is TGCGCCAGCAGTGCCAGAACAGGGAACTCTAATGAAAAACTGTTTTTT.

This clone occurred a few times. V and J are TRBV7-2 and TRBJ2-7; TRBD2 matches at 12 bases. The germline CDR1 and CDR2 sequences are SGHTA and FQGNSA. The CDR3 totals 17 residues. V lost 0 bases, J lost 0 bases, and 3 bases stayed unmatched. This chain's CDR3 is CASSLAPTSGSSYEQYF. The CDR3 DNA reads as TGTGCCAGCAGCTTAGCACCGACTAGCGGGAGCTCCTACGAGCAGTACTTC.

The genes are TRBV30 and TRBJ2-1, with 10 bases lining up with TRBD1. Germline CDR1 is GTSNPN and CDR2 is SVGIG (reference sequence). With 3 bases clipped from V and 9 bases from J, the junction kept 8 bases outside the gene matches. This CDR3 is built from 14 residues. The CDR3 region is CAWRGQGSVAEQFF. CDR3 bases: TGTGCCTGGAGGGGACAGGGGTCTGTAGCTGAGCAGTTCTTC.

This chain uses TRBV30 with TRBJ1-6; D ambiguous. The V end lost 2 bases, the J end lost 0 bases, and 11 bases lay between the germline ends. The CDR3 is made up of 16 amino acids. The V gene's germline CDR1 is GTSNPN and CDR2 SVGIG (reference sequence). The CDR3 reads CAWSIMRSSYNSPLHF. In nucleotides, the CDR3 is TGTGCCTGGAGTATAATGAGGAGCTCCTATAATTCACCCCTCCACTTT.

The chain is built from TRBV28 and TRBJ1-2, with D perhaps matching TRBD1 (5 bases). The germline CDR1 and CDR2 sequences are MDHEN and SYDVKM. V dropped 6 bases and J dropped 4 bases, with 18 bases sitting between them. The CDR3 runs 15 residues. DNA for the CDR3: TGTGCCAGCAGCCCCCAGGCGGGGCGTAGCTATGGCTACACCTTC. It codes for CASSPQAGRSYGYTF.

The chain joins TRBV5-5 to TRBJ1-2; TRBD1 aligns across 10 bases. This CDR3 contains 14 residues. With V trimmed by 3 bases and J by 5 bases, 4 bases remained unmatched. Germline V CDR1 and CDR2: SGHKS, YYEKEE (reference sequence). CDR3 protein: CASSWTGGLYGYTF. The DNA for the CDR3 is TGTGCCAGCAGCTGGACAGGGGGATTGTATGGCTACACCTTC.

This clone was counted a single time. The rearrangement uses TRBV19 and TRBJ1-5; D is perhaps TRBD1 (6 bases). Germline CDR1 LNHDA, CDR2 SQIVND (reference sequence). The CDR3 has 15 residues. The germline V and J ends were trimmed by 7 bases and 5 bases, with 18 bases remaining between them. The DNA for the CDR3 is TGTGCCAGTACCAAGGGGGAAAGAGTATATCAGCCCCAGCATTTT. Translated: CASTKGERVYQPQHF.

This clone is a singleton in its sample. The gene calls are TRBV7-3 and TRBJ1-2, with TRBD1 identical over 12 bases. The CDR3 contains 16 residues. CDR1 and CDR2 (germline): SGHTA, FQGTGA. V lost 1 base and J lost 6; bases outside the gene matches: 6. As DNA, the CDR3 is TGTGCCAGCAGCTTAAGTGGAGGGACAGGGGGCAATGGCTACACCTTC. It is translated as CASSLSGGTGGNGYTF. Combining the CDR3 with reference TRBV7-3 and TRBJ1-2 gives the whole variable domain GAGVSQTPSNKVTEKGKYVELRCDPISGHTALYWYRQSLGQGPEFLIYFQGTGAADDSGLPNDRFFAVRPEGSVSTLKIQRTERGDSAVYLCASSLSGGTGGNGYTFGSGTRLTVV.

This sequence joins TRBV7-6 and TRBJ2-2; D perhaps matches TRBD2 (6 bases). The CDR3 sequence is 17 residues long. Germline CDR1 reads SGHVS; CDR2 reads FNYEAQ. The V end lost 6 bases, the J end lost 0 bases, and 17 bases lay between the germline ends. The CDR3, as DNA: TGTGCCAGCAGTTTCCCCGGAGGGATATCGAACACCGGGGAGCTGTTTTTT. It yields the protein CASSFPGGISNTGELFF.

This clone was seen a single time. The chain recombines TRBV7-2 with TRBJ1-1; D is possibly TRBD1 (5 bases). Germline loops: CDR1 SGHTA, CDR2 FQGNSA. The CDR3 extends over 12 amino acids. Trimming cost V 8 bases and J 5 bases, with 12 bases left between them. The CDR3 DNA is TGTGCCAGCGGGACTCTGCGGACTGAAGCTTTCTTT. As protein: CASGTLRTEAFF.

CDR3 bases: TGTGCCAGCAGCCCCGTTCGACAGGGAGAAAGAGGCTACACCTTC. Translated, it gives CASSPVRQGERGYTF. The chain uses TRBV11-2 and TRBJ1-2, with 7 bases fitting TRBD1. The trim removed 5 bases at V and 8 bases at J, leaving 14 bases unmatched. CDR1 is SGHAT and CDR2 is FQNNGV in the germline V gene. The CDR3 extends over 15 amino acids.

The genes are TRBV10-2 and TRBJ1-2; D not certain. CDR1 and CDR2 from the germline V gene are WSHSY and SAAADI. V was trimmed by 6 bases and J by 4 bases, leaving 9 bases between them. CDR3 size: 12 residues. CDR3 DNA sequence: TGCGCCAGCAGCCCGGGAGGCTATGGCTACACCTTC. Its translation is CASSPGGYGYTF.

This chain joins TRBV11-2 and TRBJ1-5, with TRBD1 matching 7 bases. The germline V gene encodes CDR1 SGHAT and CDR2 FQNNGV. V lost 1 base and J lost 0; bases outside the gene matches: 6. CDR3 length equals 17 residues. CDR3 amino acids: CASSLGAGGYSNQPQHF. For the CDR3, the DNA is TGTGCCAGCAGCTTAGGGGCAGGGGGGTATAGCAATCAGCCCCAGCATTTT. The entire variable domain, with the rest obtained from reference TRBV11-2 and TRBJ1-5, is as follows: EAGVAQSPRYKIIEKRQSVAFWCNPISGHATLYWYQQILGQGPKLLIQFQNNGVVDDSQLPKDRFSAERLKGVDSTLKIQPAKLEDSAVYLCASSLGAGGYSNQPQHFGDGTRLSIL.

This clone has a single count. The CDR3 region is CASSFLPPGYEQYF. The CDR3 nucleotides are TGTGCCAGCAGTTTTCTCCCGCCGGGTTACGAGCAGTACTTC. The chain couples TRBV27 to TRBJ2-7; D gene uncertain. The CDR3 length is 14 residues. V gave up 3 bases and J gave up 4 bases, with 13 bases separating them. Germline V gene lookup returns CDR1 MNHEY and CDR2 SMNVEV (reference sequence).

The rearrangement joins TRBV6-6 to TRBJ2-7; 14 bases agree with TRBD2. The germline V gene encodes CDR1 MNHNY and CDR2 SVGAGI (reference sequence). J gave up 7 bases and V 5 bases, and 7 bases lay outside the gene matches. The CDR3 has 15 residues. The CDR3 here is CASSPRTSGRNEQYF. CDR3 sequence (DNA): TGTGCCAGCAGTCCCCGGACTAGCGGGAGGAATGAGCAGTACTTC.

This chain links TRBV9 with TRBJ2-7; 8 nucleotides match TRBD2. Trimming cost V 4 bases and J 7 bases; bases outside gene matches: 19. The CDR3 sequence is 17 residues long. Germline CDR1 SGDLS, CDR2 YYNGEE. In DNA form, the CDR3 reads TGTGCCAGCAGCCCGAGGGCGAGCGGGAGTGGTCTAGAAGAGCAGTACTTC. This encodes CASSPRASGSGLEEQYF.

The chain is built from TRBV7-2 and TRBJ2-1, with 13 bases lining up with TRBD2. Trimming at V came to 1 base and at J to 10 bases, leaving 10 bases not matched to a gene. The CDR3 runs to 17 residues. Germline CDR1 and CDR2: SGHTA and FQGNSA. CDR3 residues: CASSLDPTSGRAREQFF. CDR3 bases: TGTGCCAGCAGCTTAGACCCCACTAGCGGGAGGGCCAGGGAGCAGTTCTTC. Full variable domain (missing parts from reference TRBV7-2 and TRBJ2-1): GAGVSQSPSNKVTEKGKDVELRCDPISGHTALYWYRQSLGQGLEFLIYFQGNSAPDKSGLPSDRFSAERTGGSVSTLTIQRTQQEDSAVYLCASSLDPTSGRAREQFFGPGTRLTVL.

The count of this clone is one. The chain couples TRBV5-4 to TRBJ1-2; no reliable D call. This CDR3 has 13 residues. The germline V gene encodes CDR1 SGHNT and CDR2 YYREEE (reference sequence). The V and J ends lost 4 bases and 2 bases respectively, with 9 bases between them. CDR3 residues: CASSPGENYGYTF. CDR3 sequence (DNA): TGTGCCAGCAGCCCCGGGGAAAACTATGGCTACACCTTC.

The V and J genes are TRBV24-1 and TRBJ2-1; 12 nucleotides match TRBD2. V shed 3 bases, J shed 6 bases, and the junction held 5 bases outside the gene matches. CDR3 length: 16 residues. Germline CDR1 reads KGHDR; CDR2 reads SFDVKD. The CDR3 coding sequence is TGTGCCACCAGTGATCCTAGCGGGAGGGCCAGCAATGAGCAGTTCTTC. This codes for CATSDPSGRASNEQFF.

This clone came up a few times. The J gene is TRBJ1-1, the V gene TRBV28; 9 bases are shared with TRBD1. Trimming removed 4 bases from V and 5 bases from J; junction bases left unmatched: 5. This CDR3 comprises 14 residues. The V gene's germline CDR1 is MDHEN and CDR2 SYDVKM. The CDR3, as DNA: TGTGCCAGCAGTTGGGACAGGGTGAGGACTGAAGCTTTCTTT. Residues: CASSWDRVRTEAFF.